Listed below are T cell receptor beta chains from one sample, sequenced in a study of T cells in tuberculosis. The protocol was immunoSEQ multiplex PCR, while the TCRdb copy is restricted to in-frame clones and leaves out a portion. Of roughly 30,000 clones in the sample, 80% to 95% were seen once. Specimen: PBMCs. These receptors originate from a donor under 30 with latent tuberculosis or without tuberculosis infection. The CDR3 runs from the conserved cysteine through the conserved F or W. A D gene is named only where the DNA matches it firmly.

V: TRBV14; J: TRBJ1-4; D: -; DNA: TGTGCCAGCAGCCCCCGGGCAACTAATGAAAAACTGTTTTTT; CDR3: CASSPRATNEKLFF
V: TRBV6-6; J: TRBJ1-2; D: -; DNA: TGTGCCACCCGGGAGAGGGATGGCTACACCTTC; CDR3: CATRERDGYTF
V: TRBV7-9; J: TRBJ1-1; D: TRBD1; DNA: TGTGCCAGCAGCCCGGAGGAGGGGGCAAATGAAGCTTTCTTT; CDR3: CASSPEEGANEAFF
V: TRBV7-2; J: TRBJ1-2; D: TRBD1; DNA: TGTGCCAGCAGCTTCATGCAGGGGGCAAGAAACTATGGCTACACCTTC; CDR3: CASSFMQGARNYGYTF
V: TRBV19; J: TRBJ2-5; D: TRBD1; DNA: TGTGCCAGTAGTATAATTGGACAGGGTGGGACCCAGTACTTC; CDR3: CASSIIGQGGTQYF
V: TRBV7-3; J: TRBJ2-7; D: TRBD2; DNA: TGTGCCAGCAGCTTAAACACCCTAGCGGGAGCTCCCTACGAGCAGTACTTC; CDR3: CASSLNTLAGAPYEQYF
V: TRBV6-4; J: TRBJ2-1; D: TRBD2; DNA: TGTGCCAGCAGTGTCCGACTAGCGTCCTACAATGAGCAGTTCTTC; CDR3: CASSVRLASYNEQFF
V: TRBV19; J: TRBJ2-7; D: -; DNA: TGTGCCAGTAGTACAGGTAGCTCCTACGAGCAGTACTTC; CDR3: CASSTGSSYEQYF
V: TRBV4-1; J: TRBJ2-1; D: TRBD1; DNA: TGCGCCACCCGGGGGACAGGGTCTCGAAATGAGCAGTTCTTC; CDR3: CATRGTGSRNEQFF
V: TRBV28; J: TRBJ1-2; D: TRBD1; DNA: TGTGCCAGCAGTTCCGGGACAGGGGGCGCTCCCTATGGCTACACCTTC; CDR3: CASSSGTGGAPYGYTF
V: TRBV5-4; J: TRBJ1-2; D: -; DNA: TGTGCCAGCAGCTTGGTCCTCCGGGTTGGGAACTATGGCTACACCTTC; CDR3: CASSLVLRVGNYGYTF
V: TRBV5-1; J: TRBJ1-1; D: TRBD1; DNA: TGCGCCAGCAGCTCTGGGACAGCTTTTGGAGCTTTCTTT; CDR3: CASSSGTAFGAFF
V: TRBV7-8; J: TRBJ1-1; D: -; DNA: TGTGCCAGCAGCTCCCTAGAGTTCATGGGGGCGGGAGGCACTGAAGCTTTCTTT; CDR3: CASSSLEFMGAGGTEAFF
V: TRBV27; J: TRBJ2-7; D: TRBD2; DNA: TGTGCCAGCAGCTCACTCCTAGCGGGGGGGCTATCCTACGAGCAGTACTTC; CDR3: CASSSLLAGGLSYEQYF
V: TRBV2; J: TRBJ1-5; D: -; DNA: TGTGCCAGCAGCCCGACAGAATGGAGCAATCAGCCCCAGCATTTT; CDR3: CASSPTEWSNQPQHF
V: TRBV4-1; J: TRBJ1-1; D: -; DNA: TGCGCCAGCAGCCAAGAAGCCCGGACTGAAGCTTTCTTT; CDR3: CASSQEARTEAFF